The 7 T cell receptor beta chains below were found in one sample sequenced in a study of OX40 agonist ivuxolimab in advanced cancers. The repertoire was sequenced with immunoSEQ multiplex PCR; TCRdb's copy has only in-frame clones and lacks some. The table has 55,000 to 70,000 clones, over 80% seen once; the top ten hold 3% to 4.5%. The sequencing used CD4+ or CD8+ T cells sorted from blood, collected in a trial of the OX40 agonist ivuxolimab. These receptor sequences come from an adult with an advanced solid tumor such as melanoma, head and neck, liver or kidney cancer.

The chain combines TRBV7-9 with TRBJ2-6, with D maybe TRBD1 (6 bases). Trimming removed 8 bases at V and 0 bases at J, with 17 bases between. This CDR3 has 17 residues. Germline loops: CDR1 SEHNR, CDR2 FQNEAQ (reference sequence). In DNA, the CDR3 is TGTGCCAGCTTTGTGAACAGGGAGAGCTCTGGGGCCAACGTCCTGACTTTC. It encodes CASFVNRESSGANVLTF.

This rearrangement joins TRBV28 to TRBJ1-2, with D possibly TRBD1 on 5 matching bases. Germline V gene sequence: CDR1 MDHEN, CDR2 SYDVKM. This CDR3 region has 13 residues. V lost 5 bases and J lost 8, with 15 bases in between. CDR3 protein: CASSPRWGRGYTF. CDR3 coding DNA: TGTGCCAGCAGTCCCCGATGGGGCAGGGGCTACACCTTC.

The rearrangement joins TRBV2 to TRBJ2-7; 11 bases are a match to TRBD1. V shed 8 bases, J shed 4 bases, and the junction held 7 bases outside the gene matches. There are 14 residues in the CDR3. Germline values: CDR1 SNHLY, CDR2 FYNNEI. CDR3: CASQYGQGAYEQYF. DNA of the CDR3: TGTGCCAGCCAATATGGACAGGGGGCATACGAGCAGTACTTC.

As regards this clone: Other DNA sequences in this specimen translate into the identical CDR3. V and J are TRBV9 and TRBJ1-2, with D perhaps matching TRBD1 (5 bases). Germline V lookup: CDR1 SGDLS, CDR2 YYNGEE. Trimming removed 4 bases at V and 7 bases at J, with 11 bases between. This CDR3 has 12 residues. The CDR3 here is CASSQGARGYTF. CDR3 in DNA: TGTGCCAGCAGCCAAGGGGCGCGTGGCTACACCTTC.

This clone appeared a single time. The CDR3 spells CASLARGTVYNEQFF. CDR3 nucleotide sequence: TGTGCCAGCCTCGCGAGGGGGACAGTCTACAATGAGCAGTTCTTC. The chain has TRBV2 and TRBJ2-1; TRBD1 aligns across 7 bases. The CDR3 consists of 15 residues. CDR1 SNHLY and CDR2 FYNNEI come from the germline V gene. V shed 8 bases and J 3 bases; nucleotides not matched to a gene: 10.

The chain combines TRBV19 with TRBJ1-5, with D uncertain. This CDR3 has 14 residues. Per the germline V gene, CDR1 is LNHDA and CDR2 is SQIVND (reference sequence). Trimming removed 5 bases from V and 3 bases from J, with 11 bases in between. The CDR3, as DNA: TGTGCCAGTAGTGGGTTGAGGGACAATCAGCCCCAGCATTTT. Encoded protein: CASSGLRDNQPQHF.

The gene calls are TRBV4-3 and TRBJ2-1; maybe TRBD2 (6 bases). Germline V gene lookup returns CDR1 LGHNA and CDR2 YSLEER. V was clipped by 4 bases and J by 10 bases, with 20 bases between them. The CDR3 length is 15 residues. For the CDR3, the DNA is TGCGCCAGCAGCCGGGTAGCGGTCTACCGGGAAGAGCAGTTCTTC. Translated: CASSRVAVYREEQFF.